This T cell receptor beta chain was recorded in a study of shared clonotypes between healthy human individuals. The study, taken as a whole, reports: In general, naive subsets displayed greater estimated richness than memory subsets did.

To note about this clone: The antigen remains undetermined.

Sequencing was performed with immunoSEQ multiplex PCR; in TCRdb, only in-frame clones are kept and a portion is missing. Among around 2,000,000 clones listed, roughly 94% were seen once. Germline CDR1 GTSNPN, CDR2 SVGIG (reference sequence). V lost 5 bases and J lost 6; bases outside the gene matches: 9. The CDR3 runs 14 residues. Naive-designated CD8 cells lacked CD45RO, were positively enriched for CCR7, and omitted terminally differentiated effector memory CD45RA+ cells. Input material: naive CD8+ T cells sorted from blood. The receptor's source is a man aged 18 to 29 in good health. The rearrangement uses TRBV30 and TRBJ1-5; TRBD1 matches at 8 bases. The CDR3 here is CAWSDRGVGQPQHF. In DNA, the CDR3 is TGTGCCTGGTCAGACAGGGGAGTTGGTCAGCCCCAGCATTTT.